This T cell receptor beta chain was recovered during a study of cytomegalovirus exposure and HLA in healthy donors. General study points: An analysis that was carried out later associated 16,951 TCR beta sequences with HLA alleles at 0.05 false discovery rate. About 87% or about 30% of the time was how often most TCR beta V segments were productive, according to an earlier analysis. Cytomegalovirus-associated TCR beta chains were listed, numbering roughly 150.

Researchers ran the PCR with 60 Vbeta and 13 Jbeta primers. Measured with immunoSEQ multiplex PCR; TCRdb has only the in-frame clones, and not every one. The data show 35,000 to 55,000 clones, about 72% seen once. This clone has only a few counts. The target antigen is unknown. The sequenced sample consisted of PBMCs. The TCR comes from a man under 40 in good health and CMV-seronegative.

CDR3 DNA sequence: TGTGCCAGCAGCGTAGGCTTGAGCTCCTACAATGAGCAGTTCTTC. It is translated as CASSVGLSSYNEQFF. The J gene is TRBJ2-1, the V gene TRBV9; no clear D. V lost 0 bases and J lost 0, with 7 bases in between. The CDR3 consists of 15 residues. Germline V gene sequence: CDR1 SGDLS, CDR2 YYNGEE.